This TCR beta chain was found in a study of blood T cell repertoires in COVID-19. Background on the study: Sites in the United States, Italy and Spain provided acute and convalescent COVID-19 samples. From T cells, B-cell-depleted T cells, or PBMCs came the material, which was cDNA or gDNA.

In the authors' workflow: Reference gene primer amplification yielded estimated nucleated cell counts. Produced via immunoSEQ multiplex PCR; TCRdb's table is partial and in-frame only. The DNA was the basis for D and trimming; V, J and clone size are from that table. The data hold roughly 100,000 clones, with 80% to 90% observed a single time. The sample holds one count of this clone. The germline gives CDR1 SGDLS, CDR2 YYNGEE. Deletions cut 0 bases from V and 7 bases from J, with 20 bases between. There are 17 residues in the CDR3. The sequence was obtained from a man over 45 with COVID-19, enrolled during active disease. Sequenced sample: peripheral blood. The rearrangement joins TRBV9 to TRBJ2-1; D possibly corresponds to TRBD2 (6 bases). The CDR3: CASSVGTGGTLDNEQFF. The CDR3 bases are TGTGCCAGCAGCGTAGGTACTGGGGGGACCTTAGATAATGAGCAGTTCTTC.